These T cell receptor beta chains were read from a single sample in a study of blood T cell repertoires in COVID-19. This table comes from immunoSEQ multiplex PCR, and its TCRdb copy is limited to in-frame clones, with some not included. In the table there are about 120,000 clones, roughly nine tenths of which are singletons. Sequenced material: peripheral blood. Every receptor here comes from a human donor in a cohort sampled during active COVID-19. Each CDR3 is given with its conserved first and last residue. Fields, in order: V gene, clone size, J gene, D gene, CDR3 protein, CDR3 DNA. A D gene is named only where the DNA matches it firmly. Clone size, where shown, is once, few, many, or a class for clones that have expanded.

v_gene: TRBV7-9
abundance: -
j_gene: TRBJ1-6
d_gene: -
CDR3aa: CASRRVTGLNSPLHF
CDR3nt: TGTGCCAGCAGACGCGTTACAGGGCTTAATTCACCCCTCCACTTT

v_gene: TRBV2
abundance: -
j_gene: TRBJ1-1
d_gene: -
CDR3aa: CASSEDRDAEAFF
CDR3nt: TGTGCCAGCAGTGAAGACAGGGATGCTGAAGCTTTCTTT

v_gene: TRBV3-1/TRBV3-2
abundance: -
j_gene: TRBJ2-7
d_gene: -
CDR3aa: CASSRGDRAYEQYF
CDR3nt: TGTGCCAGCAGCCGCGGGGACAGAGCCTACGAGCAGTACTTC

v_gene: TRBV5-1
abundance: -
j_gene: TRBJ2-3
d_gene: -
CDR3aa: CASSLNPGVDTQYF
CDR3nt: TGCGCCAGCAGCTTGAATCCCGGGGTGGATACGCAGTATTTT

v_gene: TRBV9
abundance: -
j_gene: TRBJ2-7
d_gene: -
CDR3aa: CASSPDRSYEQYF
CDR3nt: TGTGCCAGCAGTCCCGACAGGAGTTACGAGCAGTACTTC

v_gene: TRBV7-3
abundance: -
j_gene: TRBJ2-1
d_gene: TRBD2
CDR3aa: CASSSPTSGYNEQFF
CDR3nt: TGTGCCAGCAGCTCCCCGACTAGCGGCTACAATGAGCAGTTCTTC

v_gene: TRBV11-2
abundance: once
j_gene: TRBJ2-7
d_gene: -
CDR3aa: CAIRGGEGYEQYF
CDR3nt: TGTGCCATCCGAGGGGGTGAGGGGTACGAGCAGTACTTC

v_gene: TRBV29-1
abundance: -
j_gene: TRBJ1-3
d_gene: -
CDR3aa: CSVDGRLGNTIYF
CDR3nt: TGCAGCGTTGATGGGAGGCTTGGAAACACCATATATTTT

v_gene: TRBV19
abundance: -
j_gene: TRBJ2-7
d_gene: -
CDR3aa: CASSIGGGSTSEQYF
CDR3nt: TGTGCCAGTAGTATAGGTGGGGGCTCCACCTCCGAGCAGTACTTC

v_gene: TRBV11-2
abundance: -
j_gene: TRBJ1-5
d_gene: TRBD1
CDR3aa: CASSRTGQENQPQHF
CDR3nt: TGTGCCAGCAGCCGGACAGGGCAGGAGAATCAGCCCCAGCATTTT

v_gene: TRBV7-2
abundance: -
j_gene: TRBJ2-3
d_gene: -
CDR3aa: CASSLVATNTDTQYF
CDR3nt: TGTGCCAGCAGCTTAGTCGCGACAAACACAGATACGCAGTATTTT

v_gene: TRBV6-6
abundance: once
j_gene: TRBJ1-5
d_gene: TRBD1
CDR3aa: CASRSTGNSNQPQHF
CDR3nt: TGTGCCAGCAGGTCGACAGGGAATAGCAATCAGCCCCAGCATTTT

v_gene: TRBV7-9
abundance: -
j_gene: TRBJ2-7
d_gene: -
CDR3aa: CASRPNQQGPKSYEQYF
CDR3nt: TGTGCCAGCAGACCTAACCAACAGGGACCAAAATCCTACGAGCAGTACTTC

v_gene: TRBV19
abundance: once
j_gene: TRBJ2-2
d_gene: TRBD2
CDR3aa: CASTYSGLAGDSNTGELFF
CDR3nt: TGTGCCAGTACTTACTCCGGACTAGCGGGGGACTCGAACACCGGGGAGCTGTTTTTT

v_gene: TRBV25-1
abundance: -
j_gene: TRBJ2-7
d_gene: -
CDR3aa: CASTPGQLYEQYF
CDR3nt: TGTGCCAGCACACCGGGACAACTCTACGAGCAGTACTTC

v_gene: TRBV5-1
abundance: -
j_gene: TRBJ2-7
d_gene: TRBD1
CDR3aa: CASSRGTAESSYEQYF
CDR3nt: TGCGCCAGCAGCCGAGGGACAGCCGAGAGCTCCTACGAGCAGTACTTC

v_gene: TRBV27
abundance: few
j_gene: TRBJ2-4
d_gene: -
CDR3aa: CASTPTELAKNIQYF
CDR3nt: TGTGCCAGCACCCCGACAGAACTAGCCAAAAACATTCAGTACTTC

v_gene: TRBV5-1
abundance: -
j_gene: TRBJ1-1
d_gene: TRBD1
CDR3aa: CASSLGRDRGRSVPEAFF
CDR3nt: TGCGCCAGCAGCTTGGGCCGGGACAGGGGAAGAAGCGTCCCGGAAGCTTTCTTT

v_gene: TRBV9
abundance: -
j_gene: TRBJ2-2
d_gene: -
CDR3aa: CASSVGAGVSTGELFF
CDR3nt: TGTGCCAGCAGCGTAGGGGCAGGGGTGAGCACCGGGGAGCTGTTTTTT

v_gene: TRBV2
abundance: once
j_gene: TRBJ1-5
d_gene: -
CDR3aa: CASSDSGGDQPQHF
CDR3nt: TGTGCCAGCAGTGACAGCGGGGGAGATCAGCCCCAGCATTTT

v_gene: TRBV5-5
abundance: -
j_gene: TRBJ2-7
d_gene: -
CDR3aa: CATAGQGAGGLAVGEQYF
CDR3nt: TGTGCCACCGCCGGGCAGGGGGCGGGTGGGCTAGCGGTAGGGGAGCAGTACTTC

v_gene: TRBV11-2
abundance: -
j_gene: TRBJ1-1
d_gene: -
CDR3aa: CASSLDRNTEAFF
CDR3nt: TGTGCCAGCAGCCTTGACAGGAACACTGAAGCTTTCTTT

v_gene: TRBV5-5
abundance: -
j_gene: TRBJ2-7
d_gene: -
CDR3aa: CASTRRAGESSYEQYF
CDR3nt: TGTGCCAGCACTCGGCGGGCAGGGGAGAGCTCCTACGAGCAGTACTTC

v_gene: TRBV27
abundance: -
j_gene: TRBJ2-7
d_gene: TRBD1
CDR3aa: CASRFDRASYEQYF
CDR3nt: TGTGCCAGCAGATTCGACAGGGCATCCTACGAGCAGTACTTC

v_gene: TRBV3-1/TRBV3-2
abundance: -
j_gene: TRBJ2-7
d_gene: TRBD2
CDR3aa: CASSQAGGNEQYF
CDR3nt: TGTGCCAGCAGCCAAGCGGGGGGAAACGAGCAGTACTTC

v_gene: TRBV11-3
abundance: -
j_gene: TRBJ2-7
d_gene: TRBD2
CDR3aa: CASSPGTGRGGLAGYEQYF
CDR3nt: TGTGCCAGCAGCCCCGGGACAGGGCGGGGGGGACTAGCGGGCTACGAGCAGTACTTC

v_gene: TRBV19
abundance: -
j_gene: TRBJ1-4
d_gene: -
CDR3aa: CASREGSATNEKLFF
CDR3nt: TGTGCCAGTAGAGAGGGAAGTGCAACTAATGAAAAACTGTTTTTT

v_gene: TRBV2
abundance: -
j_gene: TRBJ2-7
d_gene: TRBD2
CDR3aa: CASRGLAGVGEQYF
CDR3nt: TGTGCCAGCAGGGGACTAGCGGGAGTAGGGGAGCAGTACTTC

v_gene: TRBV9
abundance: -
j_gene: TRBJ2-5
d_gene: TRBD2
CDR3aa: CASSVATGGLGETQYF
CDR3nt: TGTGCCAGCAGCGTAGCTACAGGAGGACTAGGAGAGACCCAGTACTTC

v_gene: TRBV5-1
abundance: few
j_gene: TRBJ2-5
d_gene: TRBD1
CDR3aa: CASSSTYRGNQETQYF
CDR3nt: TGCGCCAGCAGCTCTACTTACAGGGGGAATCAAGAGACCCAGTACTTC

v_gene: TRBV29-1
abundance: few
j_gene: TRBJ2-2
d_gene: TRBD2
CDR3aa: CSVEAGGPYTGELFF
CDR3nt: TGCAGCGTTGAAGCGGGGGGGCCCTACACCGGGGAGCTGTTTTTT

v_gene: TRBV30
abundance: once
j_gene: TRBJ2-7
d_gene: -
CDR3aa: CAWSGRNYEQYF
CDR3nt: TGTGCCTGGAGCGGCAGGAACTACGAGCAGTACTTC

v_gene: TRBV7-2
abundance: -
j_gene: TRBJ1-5
d_gene: -
CDR3aa: CASSLRGPSQPQHF
CDR3nt: TGTGCCAGCAGCTTAAGAGGGCCGAGTCAGCCCCAGCATTTT

v_gene: TRBV3-1/TRBV3-2
abundance: -
j_gene: TRBJ1-6
d_gene: -
CDR3aa: CASGKQSSYNSPLHF
CDR3nt: TGTGCCTCGGGGAAGCAAAGCTCCTATAATTCACCCCTCCACTTT

v_gene: TRBV12-5
abundance: once
j_gene: TRBJ2-3
d_gene: TRBD2
CDR3aa: CASGQLAGGSDTQYF
CDR3nt: TGTGCTAGTGGCCAACTAGCGGGGGGGTCAGATACGCAGTATTTT

v_gene: TRBV3-1/TRBV3-2
abundance: -
j_gene: TRBJ1-2
d_gene: TRBD1
CDR3aa: CASSQGDRVGGYTF
CDR3nt: TGTGCCAGCAGCCAAGGAGACAGGGTGGGTGGCTACACCTTC

v_gene: TRBV7-3
abundance: -
j_gene: TRBJ2-6
d_gene: TRBD1
CDR3aa: CASSTGQGSGANVLTF
CDR3nt: TGTGCCAGCAGCACCGGACAGGGATCTGGGGCCAACGTCCTGACTTTC

v_gene: TRBV2
abundance: -
j_gene: TRBJ2-1
d_gene: TRBD2
CDR3aa: CASSARGGSSYNEQFF
CDR3nt: TGTGCCAGCAGTGCTCGCGGGGGTAGCTCCTACAATGAGCAGTTCTTC

v_gene: TRBV5-1
abundance: -
j_gene: TRBJ1-4
d_gene: -
CDR3aa: CASSLAGTTNEKLFF
CDR3nt: TGCGCCAGCAGCTTGGCGGGAACTACTAATGAAAAACTGTTTTTT

v_gene: TRBV11-1
abundance: -
j_gene: TRBJ1-1
d_gene: -
CDR3aa: CASSAPLQGTEAFF
CDR3nt: TGTGCCAGCAGCGCACCTCTACAGGGAACTGAAGCTTTCTTT

v_gene: TRBV11-3
abundance: -
j_gene: TRBJ2-7
d_gene: TRBD2
CDR3aa: CASTRRGGREQYF
CDR3nt: TGTGCCAGCACCCGAAGGGGAGGGCGCGAGCAGTACTTC

v_gene: TRBV10-1
abundance: -
j_gene: TRBJ1-1
d_gene: TRBD1
CDR3aa: CASSDFGTGDFGAFF
CDR3nt: TGCGCCAGCAGCGACTTTGGGACAGGGGATTTCGGAGCTTTCTTT

v_gene: TRBV27
abundance: -
j_gene: TRBJ2-7
d_gene: TRBD2
CDR3aa: CASSHRTSDSYEQYF
CDR3nt: TGTGCCAGCAGTCATCGGACTAGCGACTCCTACGAGCAGTACTTC

v_gene: TRBV9
abundance: -
j_gene: TRBJ2-7
d_gene: -
CDR3aa: CASSVAPAVAGTEQYF
CDR3nt: TGTGCCAGCAGCGTAGCCCCGGCTGTGGCGGGGACTGAGCAGTACTTC

v_gene: TRBV6-6
abundance: -
j_gene: TRBJ1-5
d_gene: TRBD1
CDR3aa: CASRNRGQGNQPQHF
CDR3nt: TGTGCCAGCAGGAACAGGGGGCAAGGCAATCAGCCCCAGCATTTT

v_gene: TRBV3-1/TRBV3-2
abundance: -
j_gene: TRBJ2-1
d_gene: -
CDR3aa: CASSQASVTYNEQFF
CDR3nt: TGTGCCAGCAGCCAAGCTAGCGTTACCTACAATGAGCAGTTCTTC

v_gene: TRBV7-8
abundance: once
j_gene: TRBJ2-7
d_gene: TRBD2
CDR3aa: CASSSSGVSSYEQYF
CDR3nt: TGTGCCAGCAGCTCAAGCGGGGTGAGCTCCTACGAGCAGTACTTC